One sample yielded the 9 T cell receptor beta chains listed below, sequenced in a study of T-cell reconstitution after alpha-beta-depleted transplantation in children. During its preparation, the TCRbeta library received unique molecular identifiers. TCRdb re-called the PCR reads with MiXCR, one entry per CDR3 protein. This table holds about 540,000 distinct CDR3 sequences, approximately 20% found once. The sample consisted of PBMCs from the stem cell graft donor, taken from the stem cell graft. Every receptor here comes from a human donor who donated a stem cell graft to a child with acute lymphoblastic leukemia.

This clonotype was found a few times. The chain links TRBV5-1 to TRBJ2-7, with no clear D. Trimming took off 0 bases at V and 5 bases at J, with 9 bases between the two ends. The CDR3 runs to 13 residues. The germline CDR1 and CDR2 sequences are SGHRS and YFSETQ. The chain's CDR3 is CASSLVGTNEQYF. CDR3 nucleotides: TGCGCCAGCAGCTTGGTGGGTACGAACGAGCAGTACTTC.

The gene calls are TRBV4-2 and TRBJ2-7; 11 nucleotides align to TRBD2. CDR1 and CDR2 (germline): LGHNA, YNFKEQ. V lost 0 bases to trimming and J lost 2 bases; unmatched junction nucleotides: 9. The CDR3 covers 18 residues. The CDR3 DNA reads TGTGCCAGCAGCCAAGATGTCGTTGGGACTAGCGGTACCTACGAGCAGTACTTC. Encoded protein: CASSQDVVGTSGTYEQYF.

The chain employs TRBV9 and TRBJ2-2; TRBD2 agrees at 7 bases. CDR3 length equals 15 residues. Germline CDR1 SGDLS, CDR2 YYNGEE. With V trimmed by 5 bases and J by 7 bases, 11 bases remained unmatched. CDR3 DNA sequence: TGTGCCAGCAGTGGGCTTGGCGGGAGTGTCGGGGAGCTGTTTTTT. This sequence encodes CASSGLGGSVGELFF.

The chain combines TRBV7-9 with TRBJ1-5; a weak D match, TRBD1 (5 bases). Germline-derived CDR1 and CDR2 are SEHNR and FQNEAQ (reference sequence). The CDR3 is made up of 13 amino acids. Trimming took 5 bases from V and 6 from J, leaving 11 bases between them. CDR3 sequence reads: CASSAGAGQPQHF. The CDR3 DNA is TGTGCCAGCAGCGCTGGGGCGGGTCAGCCCCAGCATTTT.

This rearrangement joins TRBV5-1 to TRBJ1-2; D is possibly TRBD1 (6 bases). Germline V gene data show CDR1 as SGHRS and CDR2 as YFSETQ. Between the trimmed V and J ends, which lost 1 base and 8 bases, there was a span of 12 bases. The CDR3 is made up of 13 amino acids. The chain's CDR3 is CASSLRPGEGYTF. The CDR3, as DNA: TGCGCCAGCAGCTTGAGGCCAGGGGAAGGCTACACCTTC.

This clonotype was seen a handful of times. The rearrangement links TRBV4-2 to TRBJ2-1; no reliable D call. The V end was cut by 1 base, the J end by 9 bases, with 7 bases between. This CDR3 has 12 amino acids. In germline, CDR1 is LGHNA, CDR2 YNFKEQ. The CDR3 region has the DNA TGTGCCAGCAGCCAAGCCTCCCCTGAGCAGTTCTTC. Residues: CASSQASPEQFF.

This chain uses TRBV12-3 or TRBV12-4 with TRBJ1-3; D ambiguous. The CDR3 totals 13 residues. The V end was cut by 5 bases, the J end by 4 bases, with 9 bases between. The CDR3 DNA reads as TGTGCCAGCAGTCCCCCTGCAGGAAACACCATATATTTT. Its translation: CASSPPAGNTIYF.

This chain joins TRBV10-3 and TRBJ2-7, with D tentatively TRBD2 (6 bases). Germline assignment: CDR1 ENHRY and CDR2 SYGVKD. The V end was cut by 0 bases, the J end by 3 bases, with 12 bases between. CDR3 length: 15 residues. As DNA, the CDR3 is TGTGCCATCAGTGAGTCGGAGGGGATCCTCTACGAGCAGTACTTC. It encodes CAISESEGILYEQYF.

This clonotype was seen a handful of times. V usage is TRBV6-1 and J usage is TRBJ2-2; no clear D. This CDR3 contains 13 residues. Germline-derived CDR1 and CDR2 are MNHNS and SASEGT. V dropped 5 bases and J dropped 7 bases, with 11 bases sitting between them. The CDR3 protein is CASSPVSLGELFF. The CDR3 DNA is TGTGCCAGCAGTCCCGTTTCCCTCGGGGAGCTGTTTTTT.